This TCR beta chain stems from a study of blood T cell repertoires in COVID-19. About the research overall: COVID-19 samples collected from the United States, Italy and Spain covered acute and convalescent phases. From T cells, B-cell-depleted T cells, or PBMCs came the material, which was cDNA or gDNA.

This clone was counted a few times. As handled by the study authors: The assay estimated nucleated cells by amplifying reference gene primers. TCRdb keeps only in-frame clones here, not all; method: immunoSEQ multiplex PCR. From that table come the V and J calls and clone size; the DNA was used to work out D and trimming. The profile shows about 88,000 clones, around 86% of them singletons. Losses at the gene ends were 5 bases for V and 4 bases for J; bases not matched to a gene: 14. The CDR3 covers 17 residues. Germline loops: CDR1 SGHAT, CDR2 FQNNGV. The chain combines TRBV11-2 with TRBJ2-5; the match to TRBD1 covers 9 bases. The receptor comes from a human donor in a cohort sampled during active COVID-19. Sequenced: peripheral blood. Written as DNA, the CDR3 is TGTGCCAGCAGCAGAATTAAAACGGGACAGGGAGGAGAGACCCAGTACTTC. This sequence encodes CASSRIKTGQGGETQYF. The whole variable domain, filled in from reference TRBV11-2 and TRBJ2-5, reads EAGVAQSPRYKIIEKRQSVAFWCNPISGHATLYWYQQILGQGPKLLIQFQNNGVVDDSQLPKDRFSAERLKGVDSTLKIQPAKLEDSAVYLCASSRIKTGQGGETQYFGPGTRLLVL.